Shown below are 16 T cell receptor beta chains from a single sample sequenced in a study of PD-1 blockade in classical Hodgkin lymphoma. Here immunoSEQ multiplex PCR was the method, and the copy in TCRdb shows in-frame clones only, minus some. This table has roughly 11,000 clones, roughly 85% appearing once. The time point here: cycle 4 day 1 (C4D1), after six to seven weeks of nivolumab. Every patient experienced relapse after autologous stem cell transplantation, and brentuximab vedotin exposure varied. Thawed PBMCs were subjected to magnetic negative selection, which yielded isolated CD8+ T cells. Source: CD8+ T cells from blood, taken before the fourth cycle of nivolumab. The receptors derive from a human donor with classical Hodgkin lymphoma. The donor label of this sample is uncertain.

The chain joins TRBV7-9 to TRBJ1-1, with D unresolved. CDR1 is SEHNR, CDR2 FQNEAQ, per germline (reference sequence). This CDR3 spans 11 amino acids. The V end was cut by 5 bases, the J end by 2 bases, with 3 bases between. In DNA form, the CDR3 reads TGTGCCAGCAGCCTTAACACTGAAGCTTTCTTT. It specifies CASSLNTEAFF. The whole variable domain, remainder taken from reference TRBV7-9 and TRBJ1-1, is DTGVSQNPRHKITKRGQNVTFRCDPISEHNRLYWYRQTLGQGPEFLTYFQNEAQLEKSRLLSDRFSAERPKGSFSTLEIQRTEQGDSAMYLCASSLNTEAFFGQGTRLTVV.

The rearrangement joins TRBV7-9 to TRBJ2-1, with TRBD2 as a possible D gene (5 bases). V gave up 5 bases and J gave up 8 bases, with 7 bases separating them. CDR1 is SEHNR and CDR2 is FQNEAQ in the germline V gene (reference sequence). This CDR3 is 11 amino acids long. The CDR3 reads CASSRGYEQFF. CDR3 nucleotide sequence: TGTGCCAGCAGCCGGGGATATGAGCAGTTCTTC.

CDR3 region: CATSRDLSDPGELFF. DNA of the CDR3: TGTGCCACCAGCAGAGATTTAAGTGATCCCGGGGAGCTGTTTTTT. V is TRBV15 and J is TRBJ2-2; D is uncertain. The length of the CDR3 is 15 residues. V gave up 0 bases and J gave up 6 bases, with 11 bases separating them. The V gene's germline CDR1 is LNHNV and CDR2 YYDKDF (reference sequence).

V usage is TRBV28 and J usage is TRBJ2-7; 7 bases align to TRBD2. J gave up 3 bases and V 2 bases, and 10 bases lay outside the gene matches. The length of the CDR3 is 16 residues. Germline assignment: CDR1 MDHEN and CDR2 SYDVKM. The CDR3 DNA reads as TGTGCCAGCAGTTTAAATAGTCTAGCGGACAACTACGAGCAGTACTTC. Its protein product is CASSLNSLADNYEQYF.

The J gene is TRBJ2-7, the V gene TRBV13; D may correspond to TRBD1 or TRBD2 (5 bases each). CDR3 length: 14 amino acids. Germline-derived CDR1 and CDR2 are PRHDT and FYEKMQ (reference sequence). The V gene lost 4 bases and the J gene lost 2 bases, with 12 bases spanning the gap. The CDR3 DNA is TGTGCCAGCAGCTCAGTCGTGGGACCCTACGAGCAGTACTTC. Translated, it gives CASSSVVGPYEQYF.

J is TRBJ2-1 and V is TRBV5-8; D unclear. This CDR3 region has 14 residues. Germline V lookup: CDR1 SGHTS, CDR2 YDEGEE. CDR3: CAGFWAYSYNEQFF. The CDR3 bases are TGTGCAGGGTTTTGGGCGTATTCCTACAATGAGCAGTTCTTC.

CDR3 sequence: CATWDSVVQETQYF. CDR3 DNA: TGCGCCACCTGGGATAGCGTAGTCCAAGAGACCCAGTACTTC. The gene calls are TRBV10-2 and TRBJ2-5; D possibly corresponds to TRBD2 (5 bases). V lost 10 bases and J 1 base, leaving 16 bases between the germline ends. The CDR3 has 14 amino acids. Germline-derived CDR1 and CDR2 are WSHSY and SAAADI.

This rearrangement joins TRBV5-1 to TRBJ1-1, with D perhaps TRBD1 (6 bases). Germline V CDR1 and CDR2: SGHRS, YFSETQ. The length of the CDR3 is 13 residues. V lost 0 bases, J lost 7 bases, and 10 bases lay in between. Here the CDR3 reads CASSLAGGGEAFF. The CDR3 coding sequence is TGCGCCAGCAGCTTGGCCGGGGGCGGTGAAGCTTTCTTT.

The rearrangement uses TRBV11-2 and TRBJ2-7, with TRBD1 matching over 8 bases. The CDR3 contains 14 residues. Germline V lookup: CDR1 SGHAT, CDR2 FQNNGV. Trimming took 5 bases from V and 6 from J; bases not matched to a gene: 9. The CDR3 protein is CASSEGDRRGEQYF. CDR3 DNA: TGTGCCAGCAGCGAAGGGGACAGGAGAGGCGAGCAGTACTTC.

CDR3 nucleotides: TGTGCCAGCAGCCAGGACTCCTCGGGGCAGTTCTTC. Its translation is CASSQDSSGQFF. The V and J genes are TRBV5-6 and TRBJ2-1; D perhaps matches TRBD2 (5 bases). The CDR3 loop spans 12 amino acids. Trimming removed 4 bases at V and 12 bases at J, with 14 bases between. In germline, CDR1 is SGHDT, CDR2 YYEEEE.

The chain has TRBV4-3 and TRBJ2-1; 13 bases align to TRBD2. CDR3 length equals 16 residues. V lost 4 bases and J lost 2; bases outside the gene matches: 2. Germline CDR1 reads LGHNA; CDR2 reads YSLEER. In nucleotides, the CDR3 is TGCGCCAGCAGCCGGGGGACTAGCGGGACCTACAATGAGCAGTTCTTC. Amino acid sequence: CASSRGTSGTYNEQFF.

V is TRBV11-3 and J is TRBJ1-2, with D tentatively TRBD1 (5 bases). CDR3 length equals 19 residues. Germline V gives CDR1 SGHNT, CDR2 YENEEA. V gave up 5 bases and J gave up 3 bases, with 28 bases separating them. DNA of the CDR3: TGTGCCAGCAGCCGAACCCTGGGCAGGGCGGCTGGGTTCGACTATGGCTACACCTTC. The encoded protein is CASSRTLGRAAGFDYGYTF. The full variable domain, rest sourced from reference TRBV11-3 and TRBJ1-2, is EAGVVQSPRYKIIEKKQPVAFWCNPISGHNTLYWYLQNLGQGPELLIRYENEEAVDDSQLPKDRFSAERLKGVDSTLKIQPAELGDSAVYLCASSRTLGRAAGFDYGYTFGSGTRLTVV.

The rearrangement joins TRBV5-5 to TRBJ2-1, with 13 bases aligning to TRBD2. In germline, CDR1 is SGHKS, CDR2 YYEKEE (reference sequence). Trimming took 3 bases from V and 7 from J; bases not matched to a gene: 4. There are 15 residues in the CDR3. The CDR3 region has the DNA TGTGCCAGCAGCTGGACTAGCGGGAGTCTAAATGAGCAGTTCTTC. Encoded protein: CASSWTSGSLNEQFF.

Written as DNA, the CDR3 is TGTGCCAGCAGCTTGGCCGCGAACACTGAAGCTTTCTTT. Residues: CASSLAANTEAFF. J is TRBJ1-1 and V is TRBV5-6; D gene uncertain. Trimming removed 0 bases from V and 1 base from J, with 4 bases in between. The CDR3 runs 13 residues. Germline CDR1 SGHDT, CDR2 YYEEEE.

The chain recombines TRBV7-8 with TRBJ2-7; D is perhaps TRBD2 (6 bases). The V end lost 0 bases, the J end lost 0 bases, and 12 bases lay between the germline ends. CDR3 length equals 16 residues. Germline V CDR1 and CDR2: SGHVS, FQNEAQ. CDR3 sequence reads: CASSLARGGPSYEQYF. DNA of the CDR3: TGTGCCAGCAGCTTAGCGCGGGGCGGGCCCTCCTACGAGCAGTACTTC.

The chain links TRBV7-2 to TRBJ2-5; tentatively, D is TRBD1 or TRBD2 (6 bases each). Germline CDR1 SGHTA, CDR2 FQGNSA. CDR3 length equals 16 residues. The V end was cut by 1 base, the J end by 0 bases, with 12 bases between. Written as DNA, the CDR3 is TGTGCCAGCAGCTTAGGTATCGGGGGCAACCAAGAGACCCAGTACTTC. Protein: CASSLGIGGNQETQYF.